Included here is one T cell receptor beta chain sequence, with context. Its antigen remains unidentified. Per-base qualities were not stored, and no clone one base away is much larger. Libraries were constructed by the immunoSEQ multiplex PCR assay. For the multiplex PCR, a mixture combining 60 forward primers for TCR Vbeta segments and 13 reverse primers for TCR Jbeta segments was used. The CDR3 region of rearranged TCR beta genes was amplified from genomic DNA with a multiplex PCR assay. Amplified TCR beta libraries were sequenced as 87-base-pair reads on the Illumina HiSeq System. As for how the authors treated the data: In a later analysis, 70 million to 95 million unique TCR beta chains were counted across the 500 to 850 repertoires, and roughly 9.9 million of these chains were shared by at least two donors. Raw reads were error-corrected and collapsed into unique sequences by a nearest-neighbor algorithm in which closely related sequences were merged to remove PCR and sequencing errors. Alignment of CDR3 sequences to IMGT reference sequences was used to assign V, D and J gene segments. For a sequence to be retained, at least a six-nucleotide match to both a V gene segment and a J gene segment was required. Rearrangements were called productive when the CDR3 lacked stop codons and stayed in frame with V and J; all others were non-productive. Following IMGT convention, CDR3 was defined as the stretch from the second conserved V-encoded cysteine up to the conserved J-encoded phenylalanine. The earlier analysis of about 570 of the donors excluded any sequence lacking an unambiguous match to a single V gene segment. In an earlier analysis of about 590 of the donors, a V segment was called functional when productive rearrangements were above 56.7%, and segregating when the standard deviation between donors exceeded 5%. To diagnose cytomegalovirus status from the catalog of TCR beta chain sequences, a statistical classification framework was built. A later analysis assigned V and J genes by comparing TCR nucleotide sequences with IMGT/GENE-DB human TR gene sequences. In a later analysis, CDR3 sequences and most-parsimonious VDJ recombination scenarios were assigned using the TCRdist pipeline. A later analysis defined each TCR beta chain by its CDR3 amino acid sequence plus V-gene family, and excluded reads lacking a unique V-gene family. As a way to deal with suspected cross-contamination and a sequencing artifact, a later analysis dropped hundreds of nucleotide sequences that were highly shared and had low generation probability. A later analysis calculated a clonal expansion index for each public chain from normalized within-repertoire ranks of inferred template counts. In a later analysis, generation probabilities were computed using a VDJ recombination model fitted to out-of-frame rearrangements, and the results were checked against IGoR. Hypergeometric tests were used in a later analysis to score TCR-TCR, TCR-HLA and TCR-CMV co-occurrence, with a repertoire-size bias correction applied to the TCR pairs. In a later analysis, false discovery rates were estimated by permuting HLA or CMV assignments 20 times. In a later analysis, co-occurring TCRs were grouped using DBSCAN, and TCRdist sequence similarity was added for clustering within HLA-allele-positive subsets. For co-occurrence clustering, repertoires with fewer than 30,000 or more than 120,000 public chains were excluded, along with four to six repertoires with anomalous nucleotide sharing. The source is immuneACCESS, and TCRdb retained only in-frame sequences with V and J called. Part of the clones is not carried over; for the studies checked, unresolved V genes explain less than half of this, and the remainder is unexplained. For V, J and clone size, that table is used; D and trimming come from the DNA. The sample table lists tens of thousands of clones, roughly 87% of them with a count of one. 8% of the sample is held by the ten biggest clonotypes.

CDR1 is given as LNHDA and CDR2 as SQIVND, both from the germline V gene (reference sequence). The CDR3 numbers 15 residues from cysteine through phenylalanine. Only CDR3 DNA remains: 45 bases, in frame from the first base. The junction shows trimming of 3 bases on V and 1 base on J, plus 12 bases between the germline ends. The data stem from a study of cytomegalovirus exposure and HLA in healthy donors (TCRdb year 2017). Study-level background: According to an earlier analysis of a few hundred of the donors, about 170 million T cells yielded 117 million unique TCR beta sequences and about 300 Gb of sequence data. An early release that covered several hundred HLA-typed donors contained approximately 300 gigabases of sequencing data and approximately 85 million unique TCR sequences. The genetic ancestry cluster associated with self-reported Caucasian donors included roughly 84% of the approximately 400 genotyped donors. The study aimed to test whether signatures of past pathogen exposure could be identified by cataloging public T cell receptors. The T cell repertoires of several hundred subjects were profiled by immunosequencing and related to cytomegalovirus serostatus. In addition to the first cohort of 650 to 750 subjects, a separate validation cohort of approximately 120 different subjects was used. To predict cytomegalovirus infection status, the study combined high-throughput TCR immunosequencing, statistical association of individual TCRs with disease status, and machine learning. A later analysis re-examined previously published TCR beta repertoires from around 670 donors and added high-resolution HLA genotyping to investigate patterns of TCR occurrence. Rather than drawing on any new phenotypic data, the later analysis identified candidate immune exposures from TCR beta sequences and the way those sequences occurred across donors. In an earlier analysis of roughly 540 of the donors, high-throughput TCR beta sequencing was used to judge whether each TCR beta V gene segment behaved as functional or pseudogenic. Donor age, sex, ethnicity and CMV serostatus were collected together with the repertoire data. A later genetic analysis used genome-wide SNP genotypes for about 60% of the roughly 700 donors, treating that subset as a discovery cohort. All discovery cohort repertoires had been generated using a single sequencing platform. Both class I and class II loci were covered by HLA typing, at four-digit resolution. The number of typed donors differed by locus: about 620-630 for A, B, C, DRB1 and DQB1; some 500 for DQA1; about 600 for DPA1; and some 470 for DPB1. Several DR-DQ haplotypes were handled as single units for association and clustering because linkage in the cohort was strong. Among about 410 genotyped donors of the cohort, an average of roughly 230,000 unique TCR beta nucleotide sequences was sequenced per donor, of which about 18% were non-productive.

Study-level results and caveats: In vitro tests confirmed that three of the cytomegalovirus-associated TCR beta chains recognize cytomegalovirus antigens. Some IMGT-functional V segments, including TRBV6-2 and TRBV6-3, could not be distinguished by the 87-base-pair reads and were therefore excluded. Because HLA typing was unavailable for some donors at each locus, only the typed subset was used in association tests. In both the original and validation cohorts, the classifier was reported to diagnose cytomegalovirus status with high specificity and sensitivity. In a later analysis, HLA-associated TCR beta chains showed more clonal expansion and lower generation probabilities than non-associated chains that were equally common. This cohort had only TCR beta chains sequenced, and the lack of alpha or paired-chain data limited which features could be detected. A later analysis associated about 17,000 TCR beta sequences with specific HLA alleles at a false discovery rate of 0.05. According to a later analysis, TCR association rates differed among HLA loci, with DRB1 alleles showing the most associated TCRs and HLA-C alleles showing the fewest. A group of highly shared sequence variants was considered likely to be a technical artifact of the sequencing pipeline. For the cohort, immune exposure information was limited to CMV serostatus. Because counts were too low, seventeen rarely observed V segments, including chromosome 9 orphons, were left out of the earlier analysis of a few hundred of the donors. The study gave a list of 150 to 200 TCR beta chains associated with cytomegalovirus. Most CMV-associated TCR beta chains appeared to be HLA-restricted in a later analysis, and the HLA associations seemed to be driven largely by CMV exposure. When HLA alleles, especially DR and DQ, strongly co-occurred, attributing TCR associations to individual alleles was difficult. Most TCR sequences were observed very rarely across donors, whereas some public TCRs were present in many individuals. A later genetic analysis reported fewer N-insertions in productive TCRs among donors in an Asian-associated ancestry cluster than the roughly 700-donor mean. An association between a missense DCLRE1C variant and V-gene and J-gene trimming of TCR beta chains was found in a later genetic analysis and replicated in an independent cohort. Sequencing depth was assumed to be roughly uniform across donors in the presence/absence analyses, though that assumption may not hold. Correlated functional status among segregating V segments might be attributable to linkage disequilibrium, but an unknown experimental factor could not be ruled out. Broadly in line with IMGT annotations, most TCR beta V segments showed up in productive rearrangements about 87% or about 30% of the time in an earlier analysis of 450 to 600 of the donors. A further reported finding was that TCR beta sequences accurately predicted the HLA-A and HLA-B alleles for most subjects in the first cohort. According to a later analysis, parvovirus B19, influenza, CMV and Epstein-Barr virus appeared linked to several top co-occurrence clusters. According to the authors, the approach could potentially be generalized to other disease states and immunological phenotypes.

The cohort comprised 670 or so healthy bone marrow donors. At the time of sampling, every cohort member was nominally healthy, though immune exposures that went unrecorded were likely present. The donor tested CMV seropositive, placing the donor among the 289 seropositive members of the cohort. A peripheral blood sample was collected from each donor, and TCR beta sequencing was performed on peripheral blood mononuclear cells. Genomic DNA extraction from the blood cell samples was performed with the Qiagen DNeasy Blood Extraction Kit. The receptor's source is a woman between 40 and 50 years old in good health and CMV-seropositive. The sample comprised PBMCs. The V and J genes are TRBV19 and TRBJ1-1, with TRBD1 tentatively as D gene (5 bases match). The nucleotides are TGTGCCAGTAGTATGGCTTTAGGGGCGAACACTGAAGCTTTCTTT. Translated, this is CASSMALGANTEAFF.